The 30 T cell receptor beta chains below all came from one sample that was sequenced in a study of OX40 agonist ivuxolimab in advanced cancers. Data came from immunoSEQ multiplex PCR; TCRdb stores just in-frame clones and leaves some out. The sample lists about 53,000 clones, approximately 75% occurring once. Here the sequenced sample was CD4+ or CD8+ T cells sorted from blood, taken in a trial of the OX40 agonist ivuxolimab. These receptors were collected from an adult with an advanced solid tumor such as melanoma, head and neck, liver or kidney cancer.

CDR3 in amino acids: CASSLKEGRETQYF. In nucleotides, the CDR3 is TGCGCCAGCAGCTTGAAGGAAGGCAGAGAGACCCAGTACTTC. The V and J genes are TRBV5-1 and TRBJ2-5; unclear D gene. The CDR3 loop spans 14 amino acids. Germline V lookup: CDR1 SGHRS, CDR2 YFSETQ. V was clipped by 1 base and J by 4 bases, with 11 bases between them.

The chain carries TRBV5-6 and TRBJ2-7, with 8 bases matching TRBD1. Germline V lookup: CDR1 SGHDT, CDR2 YYEEEE. The CDR3 runs to 16 residues. J gave up 4 bases and V 4 bases, and 13 bases lay outside the gene matches. CDR3 sequence reads: CASSPQGGRGQYEQYF. Written as DNA, the CDR3 is TGTGCCAGCAGCCCCCAAGGGGGCAGGGGGCAATACGAGCAGTACTTC.

The chain couples TRBV6-5 to TRBJ2-5; the D gene is possibly TRBD2 (5 bases). Germline CDR1 reads MNHEY; CDR2 reads SVGAGI. Trimming shortened V by 0 bases and J by 6 bases, and 11 bases separated the two germline ends. The CDR3 runs to 14 residues. DNA of the CDR3: TGTGCCAGCAGTTACTCGGCTAGCCTTCAGACCCAGTACTTC. Protein product: CASSYSASLQTQYF.

The rearrangement joins TRBV14 to TRBJ2-1; TRBD2 matches at 16 bases. V dropped 6 bases and J dropped 9; count of bases not matched to a gene: 8. Germline loops: CDR1 SGHDN, CDR2 FVKESK. The CDR3 runs to 16 residues. The CDR3 DNA reads TGTGCCAGCAGGTCCGGGGGACTAGCGGGAGGGGGTGAGCAGTTCTTC. This sequence encodes CASRSGGLAGGGEQFF. Together with reference TRBV14 and TRBJ2-1, the CDR3 gives the full variable domain: EAGVTQFPSHSVIEKGQTVTLRCDPISGHDNLYWYRRVMGKEIKFLLHFVKESKQDESGMPNNRFLAERTGGTYSTLKVQPAELEDSGVYFCASRSGGLAGGGEQFFGPGTRLTVL.

The V call is TRBV4-1, the J call TRBJ1-2; D is perhaps TRBD1 (5 bases). This CDR3 region has 16 residues. Germline CDR1 and CDR2: MGHRA and YSYEKL. V lost 1 base and J lost 9, with 21 bases in between. CDR3 coding DNA: TGCGCCAGCAGCCAAGTTGAGACGGGGGGGGTTGTTAGCTACACCTTC. Translating gives CASSQVETGGVVSYTF.

This chain connects TRBV18 to TRBJ2-7; perhaps D is TRBD1 or TRBD2 (5 bases each). The CDR3 is made up of 13 amino acids. Germline assignment: CDR1 KGHSH and CDR2 LQKENI. Trimming took 5 bases from V and 2 from J, leaving 10 bases between them. CDR3 region: CASSTTGPYEQYF. The DNA of the CDR3 is TGTGCCAGCTCAACCACGGGACCCTACGAGCAGTACTTC.

The rearrangement joins TRBV7-2 to TRBJ2-3, with TRBD2 matching 12 bases. This CDR3 region has 16 residues. Germline trimming cut 6 bases from V and 4 bases from J; bases unmatched to any gene: 8. Per the germline V gene, CDR1 is SGHTA and CDR2 is FQGNSA. CDR3: CASRRGLAGGADTQYF. CDR3 sequence (DNA): TGTGCCAGCAGGCGGGGTCTAGCGGGGGGGGCAGATACGCAGTATTTT.

This sequence joins TRBV7-2 and TRBJ1-4; D gene unclear. Looked up from germline, CDR1 is SGHTA and CDR2 is FQGNSA. The V end lost 3 bases, the J end lost 7 bases, and 9 bases lay between the germline ends. This CDR3 has 13 amino acids. As DNA, the CDR3 is TGTGCCAGCAGCTTGTACAATAGTGAAAAACTGTTTTTT. It specifies CASSLYNSEKLFF. Based on the CDR3 plus reference TRBV7-2 and TRBJ1-4, the full variable domain is GAGVSQSPSNKVTEKGKDVELRCDPISGHTALYWYRQSLGQGLEFLIYFQGNSAPDKSGLPSDRFSAERTGGSVSTLTIQRTQQEDSAVYLCASSLYNSEKLFFGSGTQLSVL.

V and J are TRBV15 and TRBJ2-3; the match to TRBD2 covers 7 bases. Germline V gene lookup returns CDR1 LNHNV and CDR2 YYDKDF (reference sequence). Trimming removed 5 bases from V and 3 bases from J; junction bases left unmatched: 8. The CDR3 runs 15 residues. This chain's CDR3 is CATSPTGRETDTQYF. The CDR3 coding sequence is TGTGCCACCAGCCCCACGGGGCGGGAGACAGATACGCAGTATTTT.

This chain uses TRBV5-1 with TRBJ2-5; 9 nucleotides agree with TRBD2. The CDR3 loop spans 16 amino acids. Germline V gene data show CDR1 as SGHRS and CDR2 as YFSETQ. V shed 5 bases and J 4 bases; nucleotides not matched to a gene: 12. CDR3 sequence reads: CASRQSSGARLETQYF. The DNA of the CDR3 is TGCGCCAGCAGACAGTCTAGCGGGGCTCGCTTAGAGACCCAGTACTTC.

V gene TRBV18 combines with J gene TRBJ2-7; D perhaps matches TRBD1 (5 bases). The CDR3 contains 14 residues. Germline V gene data show CDR1 as KGHSH and CDR2 as LQKENI. Trimming cost V 4 bases and J 0 bases, with 10 bases left between them. This CDR3 reads CASSQETDSYEQYF. The CDR3 coding sequence is TGTGCCAGCTCACAGGAGACAGACTCCTACGAGCAGTACTTC.

V gene TRBV4-3 combines with J gene TRBJ1-4; D unresolved. Trimming shortened V by 0 bases and J by 6 bases, and 5 bases separated the two germline ends. The CDR3 sequence is 13 residues long. Germline lookup yields CDR1 LGHNA and CDR2 YSLEER. The CDR3, as DNA: TGCGCCAGCAGCCAAGATTTGTATGAAAAACTGTTTTTT. Its translation is CASSQDLYEKLFF.

This chain uses TRBV29-1 with TRBJ1-1, with D possibly being TRBD1 (5 bases). This CDR3 region has 15 residues. From germline, CDR1 is SQVTM and CDR2 ANQGSEA. V was shortened by 3 bases and J by 3 bases, with 17 bases between the two germline ends. The CDR3 reads CSVDPWGLGDTEAFF. The CDR3 bases are TGCAGCGTTGACCCCTGGGGCCTGGGGGACACTGAAGCTTTCTTT. The full variable domain, completed using reference TRBV29-1 and TRBJ1-1, is SAVISQKPSRDICQRGTSLTIQCQVDSQVTMMFWYRQQPGQSLTLIATANQGSEATYESGFVIDKFPISRPNLTFSTLTVSNMSPEDSSIYLCSVDPWGLGDTEAFFGQGTRLTVV.

This chain uses TRBV4-3 with TRBJ1-2, with no clear D. Trimming stripped 1 base from V and 3 bases from J, with 12 bases between. CDR1 is LGHNA, CDR2 YSLEER, per germline. This CDR3 region has 15 residues. The chain's CDR3 is CASSQVGGLYYGYTF. CDR3 in DNA: TGCGCCAGCAGCCAAGTGGGTGGACTCTACTATGGCTACACCTTC.

This chain uses TRBV29-1 with TRBJ1-2; D is ambiguous. Germline CDR1 reads SQVTM; CDR2 reads ANQGSEA. The CDR3 length is 15 residues. Trimming removed 6 bases from V and 2 bases from J, with 19 bases in between. DNA of the CDR3: TGCAGCGTGGAGCGAAGCCTTGGGGTAAACTATGGCTACACCTTC. Translating gives CSVERSLGVNYGYTF.

This clone has a single count. V is TRBV2 and J is TRBJ2-3; 16 bases fit TRBD2. The CDR3 runs to 17 residues. Per germline, CDR1 SNHLY and CDR2 FYNNEI. After removal of 4 bases from V and 0 bases from J, the junction contained 1 base not matched to a gene. The CDR3 coding sequence is TGTGCCAGCAGTGTGGGACTAGCGGGAGGGAGCACAGATACGCAGTATTTT. Translating it yields CASSVGLAGGSTDTQYF.

The rearrangement links TRBV5-1 to TRBJ2-3; D call uncertain. Trimming removed 0 bases from V and 2 bases from J, with 4 bases in between. This CDR3 has 13 residues. Germline CDR1 and CDR2: SGHRS and YFSETQ. As DNA, the CDR3 is TGCGCCAGCAGCTTGGCCGTCACAGATACGCAGTATTTT. This translates into CASSLAVTDTQYF.

The chain links TRBV28 to TRBJ1-1; D call uncertain. Germline loops: CDR1 MDHEN, CDR2 SYDVKM. The V gene lost 1 base and the J gene lost 7 bases, with 10 bases spanning the gap. The CDR3 contains 13 residues. CDR3 in DNA: TGTGCCAGCAGTTTATCAGGCTTGGGTGAAGCTTTCTTT. It codes for CASSLSGLGEAFF.

This clone occurred a few times. The V call is TRBV19, the J call TRBJ2-1; TRBD1 or TRBD2 may be the D gene (6 bases each). This CDR3 is 18 amino acids long. V shed 1 base and J shed 7 bases, with 23 bases lying between them. CDR1 is LNHDA, CDR2 SQIVND, per germline (reference sequence). The CDR3 reads CASSIGRGSGLAGNEQFF. DNA of the CDR3: TGTGCCAGTAGTATAGGCAGGGGCAGTGGCCTTGCGGGGAATGAGCAGTTCTTC.

The J gene is TRBJ1-1, the V gene TRBV7-8; perhaps TRBD1 as D (5 bases). Trimming cost V 3 bases and J 7 bases, with 24 bases left between them. Germline lookup yields CDR1 SGHVS and CDR2 FQNEAQ. The CDR3 runs 17 residues. CDR3 nucleotide sequence: TGTGCCAGCAGCTTTAATAGGGTGGGAATGGGACGAGGTGAAGCTTTCTTT. This codes for CASSFNRVGMGRGEAFF.

The chain recombines TRBV6-6 with TRBJ1-1; 9 bases match TRBD1. The CDR3 is 14 residues long. The J segment lost 1 base and the V segment lost 6 bases, leaving 3 bases of the junction unmatched. From germline, CDR1 is MNHNY and CDR2 SVGAGI (reference sequence). In DNA, the CDR3 is TGTGCCAGCAGAACACAGGGGGCGAACACTGAAGCTTTCTTT. It specifies CASRTQGANTEAFF.

This chain connects TRBV7-2 to TRBJ1-6, with TRBD1 identical over 8 bases. CDR1 and CDR2 from the germline V gene are SGHTA and FQGNSA. The CDR3 consists of 14 residues. The V segment lost 5 bases and the J segment 10 bases; nucleotides outside the gene matches: 7. In nucleotides, the CDR3 is TGTGCCAGCAGCCCCGGACAGGGAGGATCACCCCTCCACTTT. Amino acid sequence: CASSPGQGGSPLHF.

The chain combines TRBV20-1 with TRBJ2-1; D remains ambiguous. V was shortened by 3 bases and J by 4 bases, with 4 bases between the two germline ends. CDR1 is DFQATT and CDR2 is SNEGSKA in the germline V gene (reference sequence). This CDR3 is built from 11 residues. CDR3 nucleotide sequence: TGCAGTGCTAGCGGTTACAATGAGCAGTTCTTC. This encodes CSASGYNEQFF.

The chain joins TRBV28 to TRBJ2-3; TRBD2 is a possible D gene (5 bases). CDR3 length equals 15 residues. Germline V lookup: CDR1 MDHEN, CDR2 SYDVKM. Between the trimmed V and J ends, which lost 2 bases and 2 bases, there was a span of 11 bases. The CDR3 bases are TGTGCCAGCAGTTTACCGGCCGGGGACACAGATACGCAGTATTTT. Residues: CASSLPAGDTDTQYF.

The rearrangement uses TRBV5-5 and TRBJ1-2; 9 nucleotides line up with TRBD1. The CDR3 loop spans 15 amino acids. Germline V CDR1 and CDR2: SGHKS, YYEKEE (reference sequence). Trimming took 3 bases from V and 6 from J; bases not matched to a gene: 9. CDR3 amino acids: CASSYTGGGTDGYTF. The DNA of the CDR3 is TGTGCCAGCAGCTACACAGGGGGCGGAACCGATGGCTACACCTTC.

The V call is TRBV18, the J call TRBJ2-1, with D perhaps TRBD1 or TRBD2 (5 bases each). V was cut by 8 bases and J by 8 bases, with 10 bases left in between. The CDR3 covers 11 residues. Germline-derived CDR1 and CDR2 are KGHSH and LQKENI. CDR3 residues: CASQRGDEQFF. The CDR3 DNA reads as TGTGCCAGCCAGAGGGGCGATGAGCAGTTCTTC.

The chain combines TRBV6-5 with TRBJ1-6; D might be TRBD1 (6 bases). CDR1 is MNHEY, CDR2 SVGAGI, per germline. The CDR3 loop spans 13 amino acids. V dropped 5 bases and J dropped 7 bases, with 9 bases sitting between them. In DNA form, the CDR3 reads TGTGCCAGCAGTACCGGACAGAATTCACCCCTCCACTTT. This translates into CASSTGQNSPLHF.

This chain connects TRBV5-4 to TRBJ2-7; 7 bases fit TRBD2. Germline values: CDR1 SGHNT, CDR2 YYREEE (reference sequence). With 5 bases clipped from V and 4 bases from J, the junction kept 9 bases outside the gene matches. The CDR3 has 14 residues. The CDR3 DNA reads TGTGCCAGCAGTTCGTCTCGGGGGGAATACGAGCAGTACTTC. Residues: CASSSSRGEYEQYF.

The rearrangement uses TRBV7-9 and TRBJ1-4; the D is unclear. The V end was cut by 5 bases, the J end by 6 bases, with 13 bases between. Germline V lookup: CDR1 SEHNR, CDR2 FQNEAQ (reference sequence). The CDR3 spans 14 residues. CDR3: CASSLGTADEKLFF. CDR3 nucleotide sequence: TGTGCCAGCAGCCTCGGCACGGCGGATGAAAAACTGTTTTTT.

This chain connects TRBV29-1 to TRBJ1-3, with D unclear. V dropped 5 bases and J dropped 3 bases, with 8 bases sitting between them. This CDR3 has 12 amino acids. Germline loops: CDR1 SQVTM, CDR2 ANQGSEA. The CDR3 reads CSVHSDGNTIYF. CDR3 DNA: TGCAGCGTTCACAGCGATGGAAACACCATATATTTT.